These 8 T cell receptor beta chains were sequenced from one sample in a study of OX40 agonist ivuxolimab in advanced cancers. Using immunoSEQ multiplex PCR, the repertoire was profiled, and TCRdb retains in-frame clones only, with some absent. The table shows 45,000 to 65,000 clones, with more than 75% occurring only once. The sequencing used CD4+ or CD8+ T cells sorted from blood, collected in a trial of the OX40 agonist ivuxolimab. These receptors originate from an adult with an advanced solid tumor such as melanoma, head and neck, liver or kidney cancer.

The chain couples TRBV10-2 to TRBJ2-3; perhaps TRBD2 as D (6 bases). The ends were cut back, 2 bases at V and 5 bases at J, with 11 bases in the middle. Per germline, CDR1 WSHSY and CDR2 SAAADI. The CDR3 extends over 14 amino acids. CDR3 in DNA: TGCGCCAGCAGTGAGGGGGGGTTGGTAGATACGCAGTATTTT. This gives the protein CASSEGGLVDTQYF.

V is TRBV5-1 and J is TRBJ2-7; 7 nucleotides line up with TRBD1. The CDR3 totals 15 residues. With 3 bases clipped from V and 7 bases from J, the junction kept 13 bases outside the gene matches. Per the germline V gene, CDR1 is SGHRS and CDR2 is YFSETQ. The CDR3 sequence is CASSSTGTAPLEQYF. CDR3 DNA: TGCGCCAGCAGCTCGACCGGGACAGCCCCATTGGAGCAGTACTTC. The full variable domain, completed using reference TRBV5-1 and TRBJ2-7, is KAGVTQTPRYLIKTRGQQVTLSCSPISGHRSVSWYQQTPGQGLQFLFEYFSETQRNKGNFPGRFSGRQFSNSRSEMNVSTLELGDSALYLCASSSTGTAPLEQYFGPGTRLTVT.

This chain's CDR3 is CASSLDRTAEKLFF. DNA of the CDR3: TGTGCCAGCAGCTTAGACAGGACGGCCGAAAAACTGTTTTTT. This sequence joins TRBV7-2 and TRBJ1-4; TRBD1 might be the D (5 bases). Germline loops: CDR1 SGHTA, CDR2 FQGNSA. V lost 1 base to trimming and J lost 8 bases, with 11 bases between them. The CDR3 is made up of 14 amino acids. The full variable domain, completed using reference TRBV7-2 and TRBJ1-4, is GAGVSQSPSNKVTEKGKDVELRCDPISGHTALYWYRQSLGQGLEFLIYFQGNSAPDKSGLPSDRFSAERTGGSVSTLTIQRTQQEDSAVYLCASSLDRTAEKLFFGSGTQLSVL.

The chain has TRBV6-6 and TRBJ2-1; the D gene is possibly TRBD2 (5 bases). Germline V gene data show CDR1 as MNHNY and CDR2 as SVGAGI (reference sequence). CDR3 length: 12 amino acids. V was trimmed by 5 bases and J by 9 bases, leaving 11 bases between them. The DNA of the CDR3 is TGTGCCAGCAGTATCCGAGGGCCTGAGCAGTTCTTC. It yields the protein CASSIRGPEQFF.

V is TRBV7-6 and J is TRBJ2-1; the D is unclear. Germline loops: CDR1 SGHVS, CDR2 FNYEAQ. V lost 1 base to trimming and J lost 9 bases, with 10 bases between them. The CDR3 extends over 13 amino acids. The CDR3 coding sequence is TGTGCCAGCAGCTTAGGGGCTACCTCTGAGCAGTTCTTC. It encodes CASSLGATSEQFF.

This clone was detected only a few times. The chain has TRBV10-1 and TRBJ2-1; D may correspond to TRBD1 or TRBD2 (5 bases each). Germline V gives CDR1 WNHNN, CDR2 SYGVQD (reference sequence). The V end was cut by 3 bases, the J end by 10 bases, with 19 bases between. The CDR3 contains 15 residues. The CDR3 DNA reads TGCGCCAGCAGTGAATTTCGGGGCGGGTATGGAGAGCAGTTCTTC. Translating it yields CASSEFRGGYGEQFF.

The rearrangement joins TRBV5-6 to TRBJ2-7; perhaps TRBD1 as D (6 bases). The CDR3 length is 14 residues. Trimming took off 4 bases at V and 7 bases at J, with 18 bases between the two ends. The germline CDR1 and CDR2 sequences are SGHDT and YYEEEE. The CDR3, as DNA: TGTGCCAGCAGCCCTGGGGCAGGGGATCGGGAGCAGTACTTC. Translating gives CASSPGAGDREQYF.

This chain connects TRBV28 to TRBJ1-1, with D hard to call. The ends were cut back, 5 bases at V and 1 base at J, with 20 bases in the middle. Germline values: CDR1 MDHEN, CDR2 SYDVKM. The CDR3 consists of 17 residues. The CDR3 DNA reads TGTGCCAGCAGTACCCTCCGATGGGGAATGAGGAACACTGAAGCTTTCTTT. This codes for CASSTLRWGMRNTEAFF.